This entry lists 10 T cell receptor beta chains sequenced from one sample in a study of T-cell reconstitution after alpha-beta-depleted transplantation in children. Preparing the TCRbeta library involved the use of unique molecular identifiers. TCRdb re-called the PCR reads with MiXCR, one entry per CDR3 protein. The sample contains 300,000 to 350,000 distinct CDR3 sequences, around 25% of which appear only once. Specimen: PBMCs, mostly from graft donor cells, collected 180 days after TCRalphabeta/CD19-depleted stem cell transplant. The receptor source for this set is a male patient between 5 and 17 years old who had a stem cell transplant for acute lymphoblastic leukemia, so the T cells may come from the graft donor.

The rearrangement links TRBV20-1 to TRBJ1-4; D not resolved. The length of the CDR3 is 12 residues. Trimming pared 0 bases from V and 10 bases from J, leaving 9 bases between. Looked up from germline, CDR1 is DFQATT and CDR2 is SNEGSKA (reference sequence). CDR3 residues: CSARDLRPKLFF. DNA for the CDR3: TGCAGTGCTAGAGATCTCAGGCCAAAACTGTTTTTT.

CDR3 sequence: CSVLPPGGADTQYF. The CDR3 DNA is TGCAGCGTCCTCCCCCCCGGGGGCGCAGATACGCAGTATTTT. The rearrangement joins TRBV29-1 to TRBJ2-3, with D perhaps given as TRBD1 or TRBD2 (6 bases each). This CDR3 spans 14 amino acids. Trimming took 6 bases from V and 4 from J, leaving 17 bases between them. CDR1 and CDR2 (germline): SQVTM, ANQGSEA.

The rearrangement links TRBV5-6 to TRBJ2-7; 8 bases line up with TRBD1. The CDR3 is made up of 14 amino acids. Germline loops: CDR1 SGHDT, CDR2 YYEEEE. The J segment lost 4 bases and the V segment lost 2 bases, leaving 5 bases of the junction unmatched. The CDR3 protein is CASSFRGRRYEQYF. The CDR3 nucleotides are TGTGCCAGCAGCTTCAGGGGGCGGAGATACGAGCAGTACTTC.

CDR3 amino acids: CASSFPGIRSLSGLKSDTQYF. The CDR3 region has the DNA TGTGCCAGCAGTTTCCCGGGAATTAGAAGTCTCTCGGGACTAAAAAGCGATACGCAGTATTTT. The rearrangement links TRBV11-2 to TRBJ2-3, with 7 bases matching TRBD2. This CDR3 is 21 amino acids long. Germline lookup yields CDR1 SGHAT and CDR2 FQNNGV. The J segment lost 6 bases and the V segment lost 6 bases, leaving 30 bases of the junction unmatched.

This rearrangement joins TRBV5-1 to TRBJ1-1; D might be TRBD1 (6 bases). The V gene's germline CDR1 is SGHRS and CDR2 YFSETQ. This CDR3 is built from 13 residues. With 4 bases removed from V and 3 bases from J, the gap between germline ends came to 10 bases. CDR3 sequence: CASSNREDTEAFF. The CDR3 bases are TGCGCCAGCAGCAACAGGGAGGACACTGAAGCTTTCTTT.

V is TRBV20-1 and J is TRBJ2-3, with 8 positions matching TRBD2. This CDR3 has 14 amino acids. Germline CDR1 DFQATT, CDR2 SNEGSKA (reference sequence). CDR3 sequence: CRAGAGGRADTQYF. CDR3 sequence (DNA): TGCAGGGCGGGGGCGGGAGGACGGGCAGATACGCAGTATTTT.

V gene TRBV20-1 combines with J gene TRBJ2-4; D is possibly TRBD1 (5 bases). Germline V gene data show CDR1 as DFQATT and CDR2 as SNEGSKA (reference sequence). V shed 2 bases and J shed 10 bases, with 15 bases lying between them. The CDR3 loop spans 13 amino acids. The CDR3 region is CSARNSKQGIQYF. DNA of the CDR3: TGCAGTGCTAGAAATTCCAAGCAGGGAATTCAGTACTTC.

This sequence joins TRBV9 and TRBJ2-5, with 7 bases fitting TRBD2. Germline trimming cut 1 base from V and 1 base from J; bases unmatched to any gene: 4. Germline values: CDR1 SGDLS, CDR2 YYNGEE. The CDR3 is 15 residues long. In DNA form, the CDR3 reads TGTGCCAGCAGCGTATCCAGCGGGGTCCAAGAGACCCAGTACTTC. Amino acid sequence: CASSVSSGVQETQYF.

The chain combines TRBV5-1 with TRBJ1-1; 8 bases are a match to TRBD1. This CDR3 is built from 13 residues. Looked up from germline, CDR1 is SGHRS and CDR2 is YFSETQ. V dropped 4 bases and J dropped 6; count of bases not matched to a gene: 5. CDR3 in amino acids: CASSHTGGSEAFF. The CDR3 nucleotides read TGCGCCAGCAGCCACACAGGGGGGTCTGAAGCTTTCTTT.

The genes are TRBV10-3 and TRBJ1-2; 12 nucleotides agree with TRBD1. The CDR3 length is 15 residues. The germline gives CDR1 ENHRY, CDR2 SYGVKD. V dropped 0 bases and J dropped 8; count of bases not matched to a gene: 4. CDR3 sequence (DNA): TGTGCCATCAGTGAGTCGGGACAGGGGGCCAGCGGCTACACCTTC. Amino acids: CAISESGQGASGYTF.